This T cell receptor (beta chain) comes out of a study of T-cell reconstitution after alpha-beta-depleted transplantation in children. Preparation of the TCRbeta library involved a method that used unique molecular identifiers. TCRdb fed the PCR reads into MiXCR, producing one record per CDR3 protein. Among around 300,000 distinct CDR3 sequences listed, roughly 25% were seen once. The CDR3 is 16 amino acids. Germline loops: CDR1 MNHNS, CDR2 SASEGT. Trimming took off 7 bases at V and 1 base at J, with 17 bases between the two ends. There are a few counts of this clonotype. Its specificity is not known. General study results and limits: About two months after transplant, alpha-beta T cells reportedly came from several hundred expanded graft clones. Some patients owed their high day-60 TCRbeta diversity to surviving recipient T cells and thymic progenitors. One year after transplant, T-cell counts and diversity came mostly from newly produced T cells.

This clonotype was sampled from a male patient between 5 and 17 years old who had a stem cell transplant for acute lymphoblastic leukemia, so the T cells may come from the graft donor. This specimen was PBMCs, mostly from graft donor cells, taken 180 days after TCRalphabeta/CD19-depleted stem cell transplant. The J gene is TRBJ1-5, the V gene TRBV6-1, with TRBD1 as a possible D gene (5 bases). In DNA form, the CDR3 reads TGTGCCAGCAATGATGTTCCCGGGGCGAGCAATCAGCCCCAGCATTTT. Its translation is CASNDVPGASNQPQHF.